Each of the 12 T cell receptor beta chains below was sequenced from the same sample in a study of vaccination effects on CD4 cells after COVID-19 (dated by TCRdb to between 2021 and 2023). Their antigens remain unidentified. Libraries came from the immunoSEQ multiplex PCR assay. TCRdb took over this immuneACCESS table, retaining in-frame rearrangements with V and J assigned. Such tables are incomplete; in checked studies, under half of the missing clones stem from an unresolved V gene, and the remainder is unexplained. In all, the sample holds 40,000 or so clones, and roughly 74% of those were seen once. The top ten clones comprise about 2.9% of the sample. After approximately eleven days of culture, CD4+ T cells were isolated with the EasySep CD4+ T cell isolation kit. The material sequenced was CD4+ T cells from PBMCs cultured without peptide, taken before COVID-19 vaccination. The receptors stem from a human donor who received a COVID-19 vaccine.

The J gene is TRBJ1-1, the V gene TRBV2, with 9 bases matching TRBD1. Germline lookup yields CDR1 SNHLY and CDR2 FYNNEI. Trimming cost V 6 bases and J 3 bases; bases outside gene matches: 2. This CDR3 has 13 amino acids. CDR3 sequence: CASRGQGHTEAFF. CDR3 bases: TGTGCCAGCAGGGGACAGGGACACACTGAAGCTTTCTTT.

V usage is TRBV3-1 (or the pseudogene TRBV3-2) and J usage is TRBJ2-7; no reliable D call. This CDR3 region has 13 residues. V lost 1 base to trimming and J lost 2 bases, with 6 bases between them. Looked up from germline, CDR1 is LGHDT and CDR2 is YNNKEL (reference sequence). CDR3 in amino acids: CASSQVKPYEQYF. The CDR3 DNA reads as TGTGCCAGCAGCCAAGTTAAGCCCTACGAGCAGTACTTC.

The V and J genes are TRBV7-2 and TRBJ2-4, with 11 positions matching TRBD2. V gave up 3 bases and J gave up 6 bases; unmatched junction bases: 7. The CDR3 loop spans 16 amino acids. Per germline, CDR1 SGHTA and CDR2 FQGNSA. This CDR3 is CASSFSSGRTTNIQYF. DNA of the CDR3: TGTGCCAGCAGCTTCTCTAGCGGGAGGACTACAAACATTCAGTACTTC. The full variable domain, with the rest looked up from reference TRBV7-2 and TRBJ2-4, is GAGVSQSPSNKVTEKGKDVELRCDPISGHTALYWYRQSLGQGLEFLIYFQGNSAPDKSGLPSDRFSAERTGGSVSTLTIQRTQQEDSAVYLCASSFSSGRTTNIQYFGAGTRLSVL.

This sequence joins TRBV9 and TRBJ1-6; TRBD1 agrees at 7 bases. The CDR3 has 15 residues. The V segment lost 5 bases and the J segment 6 bases; nucleotides outside the gene matches: 8. Per the germline V gene, CDR1 is SGDLS and CDR2 is YYNGEE. The CDR3 reads CASSQHDRANSPLHF. CDR3 coding DNA: TGTGCCAGCAGTCAACACGACAGGGCTAATTCACCCCTCCACTTT.

The chain carries TRBV12-3 or TRBV12-4 and TRBJ2-3; D unclear. Trimming took 6 bases from V and 2 from J, leaving 3 bases between them. The CDR3 sequence is 11 residues long. The CDR3 coding sequence is TGTGCCAGCAGCTACACAGATACGCAGTATTTT. Its protein is CASSYTDTQYF.

The J gene is TRBJ1-6, the V gene TRBV6-9, with a tentative D call TRBD1 (5 bases). The germline gives CDR1 MNHGY, CDR2 SVAAGI. The CDR3 is 19 amino acids. Between the trimmed V and J ends, which lost 2 bases and 0 bases, there was a span of 17 bases. DNA for the CDR3: TGTGCCAGCAGTTATCCTCGGGACTCTGCGAGCTCCTATAATTCACCCCTCCACTTT. Translating gives CASSYPRDSASSYNSPLHF.

In its sample, this clone was seen a few times. V gene TRBV5-6 combines with J gene TRBJ2-7; D is unresolved. CDR3 length: 13 residues. Germline CDR1 SGHDT, CDR2 YYEEEE. The ends were cut back, 6 bases at V and 2 bases at J, with 12 bases in the middle. DNA of the CDR3: TGTGCCAGCACCGCAGACTTCCCCTACGAGCAGTACTTC. This sequence encodes CASTADFPYEQYF.

The CDR3 region is CASSLLAAYNEQFF. CDR3 DNA sequence: TGTGCCAGCAGCCTACTAGCGGCGTACAATGAGCAGTTCTTC. The chain uses TRBV14 and TRBJ2-1, with 8 positions matching TRBD2. Germline values: CDR1 SGHDN, CDR2 FVKESK. The ends lost 4 bases at V and 4 bases at J; junction bases unmatched: 3. This CDR3 is built from 14 residues. Drawing the rest from reference TRBV14 and TRBJ2-1, the complete variable domain is EAGVTQFPSHSVIEKGQTVTLRCDPISGHDNLYWYRRVMGKEIKFLLHFVKESKQDESGMPNNRFLAERTGGTYSTLKVQPAELEDSGVYFCASSLLAAYNEQFFGPGTRLTVL.

V is TRBV3-1 (or the pseudogene TRBV3-2) and J is TRBJ2-2; possibly TRBD1 or TRBD2 for D (5 bases each). Trimming took off 5 bases at V and 1 base at J, with 11 bases between the two ends. Per germline, CDR1 LGHDT and CDR2 YNNKEL (reference sequence). The CDR3 has 15 amino acids. CDR3 region: CASSSWDGNTGELFF. CDR3 in DNA: TGTGCCAGCAGCTCATGGGACGGGAACACCGGGGAGCTGTTTTTT.

This clone was observed once. The chain recombines TRBV11-2 with TRBJ2-7; 10 nucleotides line up with TRBD2. CDR1 is SGHAT, CDR2 FQNNGV, per germline. There are 16 residues in the CDR3. J gave up 4 bases and V 6 bases, and 12 bases lay outside the gene matches. CDR3 bases: TGTGCCAGCAGTCTTAGGTGGGCTAGCGGGGGTTACGAGCAGTACTTC. It codes for CASSLRWASGGYEQYF. The complete variable domain, with remaining parts taken from reference TRBV11-2 and TRBJ2-7, reads EAGVAQSPRYKIIEKRQSVAFWCNPISGHATLYWYQQILGQGPKLLIQFQNNGVVDDSQLPKDRFSAERLKGVDSTLKIQPAKLEDSAVYLCASSLRWASGGYEQYFGPGTRLTVT.

This clone was seen only a few times. The V and J genes are TRBV7-9 and TRBJ1-4, with no clear D. The V and J ends lost 4 bases and 1 base respectively, with 16 bases between them. Per the germline V gene, CDR1 is SEHNR and CDR2 is FQNEAQ (reference sequence). The CDR3 totals 17 residues. The CDR3 coding sequence is TGTGCCAGCAGCTGGGCAGCTCCGGGTCAAACTAATGAAAAACTGTTTTTT. This encodes CASSWAAPGQTNEKLFF. The full variable domain, rest sourced from reference TRBV7-9 and TRBJ1-4, is DTGVSQNPRHKITKRGQNVTFRCDPISEHNRLYWYRQTLGQGPEFLTYFQNEAQLEKSRLLSDRFSAERPKGSFSTLEIQRTEQGDSAMYLCASSWAAPGQTNEKLFFGSGTQLSVL.

The rearrangement joins TRBV30 to TRBJ2-5; TRBD2 matches at 7 bases. The CDR3 totals 15 residues. Looked up from germline, CDR1 is GTSNPN and CDR2 is SVGIG (reference sequence). The trim removed 0 bases at V and 5 bases at J, leaving 9 bases unmatched. The CDR3: CAWSVGGRGRETQYF. CDR3 in DNA: TGTGCCTGGAGTGTCGGCGGGAGAGGGCGGGAGACCCAGTACTTC.